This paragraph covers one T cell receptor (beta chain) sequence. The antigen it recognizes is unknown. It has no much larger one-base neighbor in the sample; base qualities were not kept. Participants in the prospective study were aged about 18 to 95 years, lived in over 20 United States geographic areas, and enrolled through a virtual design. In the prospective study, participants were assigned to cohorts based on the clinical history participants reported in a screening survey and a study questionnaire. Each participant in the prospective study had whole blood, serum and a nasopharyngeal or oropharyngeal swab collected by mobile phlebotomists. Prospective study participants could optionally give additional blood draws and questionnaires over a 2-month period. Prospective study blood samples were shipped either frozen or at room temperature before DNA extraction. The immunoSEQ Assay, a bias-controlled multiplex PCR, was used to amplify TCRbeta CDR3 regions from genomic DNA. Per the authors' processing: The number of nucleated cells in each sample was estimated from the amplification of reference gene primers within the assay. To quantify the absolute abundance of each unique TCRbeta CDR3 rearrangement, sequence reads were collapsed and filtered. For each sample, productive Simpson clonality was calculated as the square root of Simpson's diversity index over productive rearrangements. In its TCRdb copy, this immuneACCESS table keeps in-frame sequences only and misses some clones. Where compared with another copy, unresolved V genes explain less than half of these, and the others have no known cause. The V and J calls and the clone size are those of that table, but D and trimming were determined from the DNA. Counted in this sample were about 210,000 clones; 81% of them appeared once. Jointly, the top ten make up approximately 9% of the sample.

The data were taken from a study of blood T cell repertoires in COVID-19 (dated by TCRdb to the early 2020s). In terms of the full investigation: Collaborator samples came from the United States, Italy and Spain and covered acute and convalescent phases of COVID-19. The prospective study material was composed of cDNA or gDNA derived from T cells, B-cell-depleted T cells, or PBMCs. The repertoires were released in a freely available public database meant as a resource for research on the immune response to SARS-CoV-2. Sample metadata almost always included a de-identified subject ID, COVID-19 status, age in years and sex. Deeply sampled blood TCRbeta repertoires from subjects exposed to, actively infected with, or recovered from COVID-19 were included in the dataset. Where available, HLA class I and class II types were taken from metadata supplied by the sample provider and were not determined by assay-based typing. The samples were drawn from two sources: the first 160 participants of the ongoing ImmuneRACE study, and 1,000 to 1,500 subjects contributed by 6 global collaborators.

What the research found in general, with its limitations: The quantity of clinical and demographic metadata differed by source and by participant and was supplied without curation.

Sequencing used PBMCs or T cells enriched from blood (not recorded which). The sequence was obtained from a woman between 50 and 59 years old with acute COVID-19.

The nucleotide sequence reads TGTGCCAGCTCAGCCAACTACGCAGATACGCAGTATTTT. It translates as CASSANYADTQYF. Here the chain combines TRBV18 and TRBJ2-3; no D segment can be confidently identified. Cut back by 5 bases and 4 bases, the V and J ends lie 10 bases apart. From cysteine to phenylalanine, the CDR3 is 13 amino acids long. This entry keeps only the CDR3 DNA: 39 bases, framed from base 1. Taken from the germline V gene, the CDR1 and CDR2 loops are KGHSH and LQKENI.